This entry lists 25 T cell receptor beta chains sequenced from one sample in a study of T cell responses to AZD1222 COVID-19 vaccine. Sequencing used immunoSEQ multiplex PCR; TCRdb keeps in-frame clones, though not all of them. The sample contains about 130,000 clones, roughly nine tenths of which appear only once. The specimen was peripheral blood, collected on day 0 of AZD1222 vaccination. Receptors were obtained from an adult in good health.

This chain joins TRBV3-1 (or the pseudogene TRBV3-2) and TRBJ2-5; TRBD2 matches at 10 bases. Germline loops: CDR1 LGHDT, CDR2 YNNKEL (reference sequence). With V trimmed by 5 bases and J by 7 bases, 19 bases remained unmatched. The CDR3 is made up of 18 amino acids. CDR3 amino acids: CASSYVPSAGGLDGTQYF. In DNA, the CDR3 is TGTGCCAGCAGCTACGTACCTTCAGCGGGGGGGCTCGATGGGACCCAGTACTTC.

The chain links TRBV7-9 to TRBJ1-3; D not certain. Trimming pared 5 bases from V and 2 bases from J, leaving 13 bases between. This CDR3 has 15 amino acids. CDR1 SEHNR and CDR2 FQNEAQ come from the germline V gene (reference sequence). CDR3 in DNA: TGTGCCAGCAGCCCGGGCTTGGGAGCTGGAAACACCATATATTTT. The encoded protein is CASSPGLGAGNTIYF.

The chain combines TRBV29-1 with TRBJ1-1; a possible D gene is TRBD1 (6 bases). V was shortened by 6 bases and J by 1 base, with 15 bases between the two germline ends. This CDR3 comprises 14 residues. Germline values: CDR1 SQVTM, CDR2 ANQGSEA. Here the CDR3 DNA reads TGCAGCGTGGCGGAGGGGACATCGAACACTGAAGCTTTCTTT. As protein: CSVAEGTSNTEAFF.

The DNA for the CDR3 is TGTGCCAGCAGCTTACTTGGAGGGACCGGGGAGCTGTTTTTT. It yields the protein CASSLLGGTGELFF. This chain connects TRBV11-3 to TRBJ2-2, with D possibly being TRBD2 (6 bases). The CDR3 extends over 14 amino acids. CDR1 and CDR2 (germline): SGHNT, YENEEA. Trimming stripped 2 bases from V and 5 bases from J, with 9 bases between.

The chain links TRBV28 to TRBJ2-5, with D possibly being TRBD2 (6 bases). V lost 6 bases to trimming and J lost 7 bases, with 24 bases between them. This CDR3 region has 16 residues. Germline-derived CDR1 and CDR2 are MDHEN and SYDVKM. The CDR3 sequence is CASRSPGTPGLPTQYF. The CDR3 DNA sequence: TGTGCCAGCAGGTCCCCTGGGACTCCGGGTTTGCCGACCCAGTACTTC.

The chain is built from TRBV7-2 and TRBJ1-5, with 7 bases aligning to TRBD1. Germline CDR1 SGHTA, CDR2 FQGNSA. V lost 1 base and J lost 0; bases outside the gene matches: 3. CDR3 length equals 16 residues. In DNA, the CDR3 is TGTGCCAGCAGCTTAGAGGGACAGAATAGCAATCAGCCCCAGCATTTT. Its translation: CASSLEGQNSNQPQHF.

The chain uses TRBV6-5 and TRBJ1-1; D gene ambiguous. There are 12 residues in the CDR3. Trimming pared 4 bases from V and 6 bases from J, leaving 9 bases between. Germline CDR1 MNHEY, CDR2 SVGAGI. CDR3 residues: CASSFGSAEAFF. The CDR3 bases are TGTGCCAGCAGTTTTGGTAGCGCTGAAGCTTTCTTT.

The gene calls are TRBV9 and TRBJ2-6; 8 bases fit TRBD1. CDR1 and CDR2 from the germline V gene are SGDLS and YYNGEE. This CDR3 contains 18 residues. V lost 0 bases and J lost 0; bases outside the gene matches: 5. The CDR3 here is CASSVGSGGSSGANVLTF. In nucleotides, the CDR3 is TGTGCCAGCAGCGTAGGATCAGGGGGCTCCTCTGGGGCCAACGTCCTGACTTTC.

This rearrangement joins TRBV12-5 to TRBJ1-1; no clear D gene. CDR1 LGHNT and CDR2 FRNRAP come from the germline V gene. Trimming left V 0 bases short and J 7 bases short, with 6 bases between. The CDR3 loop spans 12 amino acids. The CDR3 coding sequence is TGTGCTAGTGGTTTGGTATCAGGTGAAGCTTTCTTT. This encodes CASGLVSGEAFF.

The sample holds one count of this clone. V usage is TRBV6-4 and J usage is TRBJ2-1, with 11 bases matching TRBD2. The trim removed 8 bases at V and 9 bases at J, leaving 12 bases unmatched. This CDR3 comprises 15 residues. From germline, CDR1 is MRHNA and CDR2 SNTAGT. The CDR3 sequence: CASRELAGAEGEQFF. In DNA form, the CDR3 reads TGTGCCAGCCGGGAACTAGCGGGAGCTGAGGGTGAGCAGTTCTTC.

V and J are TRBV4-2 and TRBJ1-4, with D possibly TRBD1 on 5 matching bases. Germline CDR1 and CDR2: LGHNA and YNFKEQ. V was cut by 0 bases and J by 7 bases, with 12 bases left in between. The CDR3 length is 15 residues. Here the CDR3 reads CASSQEAGVPEKLFF. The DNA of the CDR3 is TGTGCCAGCAGCCAAGAGGCGGGGGTACCTGAAAAACTGTTTTTT.

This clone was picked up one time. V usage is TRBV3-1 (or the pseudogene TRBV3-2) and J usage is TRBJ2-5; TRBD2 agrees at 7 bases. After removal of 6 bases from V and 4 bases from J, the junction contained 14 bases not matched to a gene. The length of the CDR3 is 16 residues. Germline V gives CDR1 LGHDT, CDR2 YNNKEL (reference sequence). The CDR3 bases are TGTGCCAGCAGTTTCGTGGGGCGGGGGATTGGAGAGACCCAGTACTTC. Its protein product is CASSFVGRGIGETQYF.

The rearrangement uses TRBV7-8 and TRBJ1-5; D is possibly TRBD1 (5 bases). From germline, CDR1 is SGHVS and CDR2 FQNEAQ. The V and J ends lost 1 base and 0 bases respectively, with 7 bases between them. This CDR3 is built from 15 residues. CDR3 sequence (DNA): TGTGCCAGCAGCTTAGACGGGGGTAGCAATCAGCCCCAGCATTTT. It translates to CASSLDGGSNQPQHF.

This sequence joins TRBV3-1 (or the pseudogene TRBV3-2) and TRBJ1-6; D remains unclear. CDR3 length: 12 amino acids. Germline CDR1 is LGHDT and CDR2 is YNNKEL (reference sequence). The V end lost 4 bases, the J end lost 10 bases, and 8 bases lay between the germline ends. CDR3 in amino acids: CASSPEGSPLHF. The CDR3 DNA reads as TGTGCCAGCAGCCCTGAAGGATCACCCCTCCACTTT.

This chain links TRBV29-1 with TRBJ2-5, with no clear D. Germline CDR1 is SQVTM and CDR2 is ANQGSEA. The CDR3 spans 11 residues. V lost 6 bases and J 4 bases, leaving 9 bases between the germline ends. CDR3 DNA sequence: TGCAGCGTCGAGGAACGAGAGACCCAGTACTTC. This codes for CSVEERETQYF.

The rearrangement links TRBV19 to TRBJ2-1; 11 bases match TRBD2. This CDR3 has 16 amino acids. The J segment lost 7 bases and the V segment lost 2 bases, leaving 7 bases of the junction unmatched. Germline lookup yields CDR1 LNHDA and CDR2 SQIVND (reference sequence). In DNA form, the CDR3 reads TGTGCCAGTAGTATAAGGTTAGCGGGGGGGGAGAATGAGCAGTTCTTC. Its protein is CASSIRLAGGENEQFF.

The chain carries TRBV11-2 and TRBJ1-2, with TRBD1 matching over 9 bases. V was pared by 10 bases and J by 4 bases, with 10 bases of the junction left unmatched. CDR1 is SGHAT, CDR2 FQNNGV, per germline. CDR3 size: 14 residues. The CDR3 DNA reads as TGTGCCACTAAGCCCGGGACAGGGTCCTATGGCTACACCTTC. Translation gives CATKPGTGSYGYTF.

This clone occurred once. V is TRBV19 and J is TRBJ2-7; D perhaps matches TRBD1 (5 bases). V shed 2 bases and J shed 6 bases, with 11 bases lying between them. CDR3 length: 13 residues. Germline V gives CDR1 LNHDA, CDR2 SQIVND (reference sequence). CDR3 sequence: CASSIQGTFEQYF. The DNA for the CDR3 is TGTGCCAGTAGTATACAGGGTACCTTCGAGCAGTACTTC.

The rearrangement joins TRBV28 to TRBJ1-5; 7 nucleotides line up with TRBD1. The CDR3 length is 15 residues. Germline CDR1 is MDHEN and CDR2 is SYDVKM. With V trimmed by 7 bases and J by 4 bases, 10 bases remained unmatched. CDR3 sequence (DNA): TGTGCCAGCATCTCCTTAGACAGGGTGAATCAGCCCCAGCATTTT. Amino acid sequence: CASISLDRVNQPQHF.

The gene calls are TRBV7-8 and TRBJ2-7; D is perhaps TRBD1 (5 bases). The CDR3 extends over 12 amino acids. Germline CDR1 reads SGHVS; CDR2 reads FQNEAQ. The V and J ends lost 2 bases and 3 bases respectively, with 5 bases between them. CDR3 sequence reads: CASSLRGYEQYF. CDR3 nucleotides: TGTGCCAGCAGCTTAAGGGGCTACGAGCAGTACTTC.

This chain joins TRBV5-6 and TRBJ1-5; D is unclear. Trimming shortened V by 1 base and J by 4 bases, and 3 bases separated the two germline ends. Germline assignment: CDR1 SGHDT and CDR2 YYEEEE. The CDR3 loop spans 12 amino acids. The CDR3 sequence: CASSLTNQPQHF. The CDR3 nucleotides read TGTGCCAGCAGCTTGACTAATCAGCCCCAGCATTTT. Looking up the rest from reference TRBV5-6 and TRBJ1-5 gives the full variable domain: DAGVTQSPTHLIKTRGQQVTLRCSPKSGHDTVSWYQQALGQGPQFIFQYYEEEERQRGNFPDRFSGHQFPNYSSELNVNALLLGDSALYLCASSLTNQPQHFGDGTRLSIL.

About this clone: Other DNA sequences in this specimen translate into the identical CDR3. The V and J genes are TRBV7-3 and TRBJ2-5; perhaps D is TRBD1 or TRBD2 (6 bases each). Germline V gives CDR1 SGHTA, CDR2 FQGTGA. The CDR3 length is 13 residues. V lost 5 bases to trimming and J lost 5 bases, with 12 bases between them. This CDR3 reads CASSRGTRETQYF. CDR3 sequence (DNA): TGTGCCAGCAGCAGGGGGACTCGCGAGACCCAGTACTTC.

The CDR3 spells CASSPRATSGRAYNEQFF. CDR3 coding DNA: TGTGCCAGCAGTCCTAGGGCGACTAGCGGGAGGGCCTACAATGAGCAGTTCTTC. V and J are TRBV27 and TRBJ2-1, with 14 bases matching TRBD2. The CDR3 is 18 amino acids. Trimming at V came to 5 bases and at J to 2 bases, leaving 8 bases not matched to a gene. Germline loops: CDR1 MNHEY, CDR2 SMNVEV (reference sequence).

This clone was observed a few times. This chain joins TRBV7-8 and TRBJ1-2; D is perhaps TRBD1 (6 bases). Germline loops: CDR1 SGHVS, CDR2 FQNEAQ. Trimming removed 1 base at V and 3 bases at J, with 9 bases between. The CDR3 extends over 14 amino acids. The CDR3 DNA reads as TGTGCCAGCAGCTTAGGGGGGCTTCACTATGGCTACACCTTC. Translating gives CASSLGGLHYGYTF.

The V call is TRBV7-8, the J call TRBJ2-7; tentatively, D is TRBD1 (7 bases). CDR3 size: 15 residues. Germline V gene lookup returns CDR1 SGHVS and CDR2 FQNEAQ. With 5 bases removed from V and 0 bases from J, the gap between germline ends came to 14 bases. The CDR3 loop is CASSPGGTSSYEQYF. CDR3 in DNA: TGTGCCAGCAGCCCAGGGGGGACCTCCTCCTACGAGCAGTACTTC.